The entry that follows covers one T cell receptor (beta chain) sequence. The CDR3 loop spans 15 amino acids. The V end was cut by 0 bases, the J end by 7 bases, with 18 bases between. In germline, CDR1 is GTSNPN, CDR2 SVGIG (reference sequence). The entry originates in a study of blood T cell repertoires in COVID-19. Looking at the study overall: COVID-19 samples from acute and convalescent phases originated in the United States, Italy and Spain.

The protocol was immunoSEQ multiplex PCR, while the TCRdb copy is restricted to in-frame clones and leaves out a portion. The sample yields about 50,000 clones, around 90% seen once. This chain uses TRBV30 with TRBJ2-5; D remains ambiguous. The material sequenced was peripheral blood. This clonotype originated in a human donor with active COVID-19. The donor label of this sample is uncertain. The chain's CDR3 is CAWSVPVRFLGTQYF. CDR3 nucleotide sequence: TGTGCCTGGAGTGTACCCGTCAGGTTTCTGGGGACCCAGTACTTC.